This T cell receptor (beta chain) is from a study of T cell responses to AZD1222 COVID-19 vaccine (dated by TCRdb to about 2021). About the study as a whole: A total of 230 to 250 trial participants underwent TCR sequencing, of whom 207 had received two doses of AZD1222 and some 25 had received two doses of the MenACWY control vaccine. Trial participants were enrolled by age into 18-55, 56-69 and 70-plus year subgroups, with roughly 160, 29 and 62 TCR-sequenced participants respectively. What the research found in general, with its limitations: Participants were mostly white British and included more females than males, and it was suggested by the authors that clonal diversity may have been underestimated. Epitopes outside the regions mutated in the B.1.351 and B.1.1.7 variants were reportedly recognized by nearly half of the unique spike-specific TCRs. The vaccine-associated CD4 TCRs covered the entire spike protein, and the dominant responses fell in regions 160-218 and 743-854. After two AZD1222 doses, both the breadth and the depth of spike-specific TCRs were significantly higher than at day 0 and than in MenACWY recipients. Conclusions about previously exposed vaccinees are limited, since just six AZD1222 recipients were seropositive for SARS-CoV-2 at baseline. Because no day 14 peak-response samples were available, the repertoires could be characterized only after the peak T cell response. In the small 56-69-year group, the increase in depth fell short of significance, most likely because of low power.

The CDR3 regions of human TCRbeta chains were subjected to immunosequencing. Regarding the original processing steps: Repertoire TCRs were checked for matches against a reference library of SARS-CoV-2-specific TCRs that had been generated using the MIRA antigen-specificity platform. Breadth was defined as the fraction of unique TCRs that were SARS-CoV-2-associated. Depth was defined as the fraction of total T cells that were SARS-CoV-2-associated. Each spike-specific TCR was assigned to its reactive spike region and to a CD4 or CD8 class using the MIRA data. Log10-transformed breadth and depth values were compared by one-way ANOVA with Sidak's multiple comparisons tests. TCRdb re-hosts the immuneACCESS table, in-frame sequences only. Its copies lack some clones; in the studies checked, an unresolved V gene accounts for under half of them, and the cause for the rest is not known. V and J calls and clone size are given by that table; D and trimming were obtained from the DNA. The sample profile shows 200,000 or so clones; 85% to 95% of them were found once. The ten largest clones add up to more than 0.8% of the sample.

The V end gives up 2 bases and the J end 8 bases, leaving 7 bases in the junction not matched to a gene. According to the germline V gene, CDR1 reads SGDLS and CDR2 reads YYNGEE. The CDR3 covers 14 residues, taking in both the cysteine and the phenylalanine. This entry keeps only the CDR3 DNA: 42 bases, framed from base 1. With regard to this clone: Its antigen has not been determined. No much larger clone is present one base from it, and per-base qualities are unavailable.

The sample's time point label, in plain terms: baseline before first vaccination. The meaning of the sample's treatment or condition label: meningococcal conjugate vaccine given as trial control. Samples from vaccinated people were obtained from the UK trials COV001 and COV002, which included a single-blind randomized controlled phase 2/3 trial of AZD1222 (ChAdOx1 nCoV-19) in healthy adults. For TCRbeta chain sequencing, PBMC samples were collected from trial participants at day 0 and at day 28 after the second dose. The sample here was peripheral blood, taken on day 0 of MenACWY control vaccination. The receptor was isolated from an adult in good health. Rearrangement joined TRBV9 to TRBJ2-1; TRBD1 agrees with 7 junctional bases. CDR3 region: CASSVGDRVHEQFF. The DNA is TGTGCCAGCAGCGTCGGAGACAGGGTCCATGAGCAGTTCTTC. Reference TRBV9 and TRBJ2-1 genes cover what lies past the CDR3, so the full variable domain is DSGVTQTPKHLITATGQRVTLRCSPRSGDLSVYWYQQSLDQGLQFLIQYYNGEERAKGNILERFSAQQFPDLHSELNLSSLELGDSALYFCASSVGDRVHEQFFGPGTRLTVL.